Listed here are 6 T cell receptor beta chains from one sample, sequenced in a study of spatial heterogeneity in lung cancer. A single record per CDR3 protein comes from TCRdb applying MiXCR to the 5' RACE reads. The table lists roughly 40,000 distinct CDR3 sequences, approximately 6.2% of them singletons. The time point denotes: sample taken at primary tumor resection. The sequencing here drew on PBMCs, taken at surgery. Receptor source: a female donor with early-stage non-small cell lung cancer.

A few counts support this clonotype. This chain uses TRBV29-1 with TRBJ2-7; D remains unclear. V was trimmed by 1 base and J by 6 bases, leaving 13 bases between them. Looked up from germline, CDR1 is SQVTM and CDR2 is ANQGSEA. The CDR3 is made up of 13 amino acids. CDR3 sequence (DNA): TGCAGCGTTGAAGGACTTCGGGTGGGCGAGCAGTACTTC. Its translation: CSVEGLRVGEQYF.

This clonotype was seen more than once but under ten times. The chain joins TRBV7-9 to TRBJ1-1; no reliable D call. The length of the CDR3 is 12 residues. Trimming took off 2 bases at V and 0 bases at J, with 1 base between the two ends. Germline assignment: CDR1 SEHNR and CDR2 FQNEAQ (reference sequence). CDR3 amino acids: CASSLMNTEAFF. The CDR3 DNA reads TGTGCCAGCAGCTTAATGAACACTGAAGCTTTCTTT.

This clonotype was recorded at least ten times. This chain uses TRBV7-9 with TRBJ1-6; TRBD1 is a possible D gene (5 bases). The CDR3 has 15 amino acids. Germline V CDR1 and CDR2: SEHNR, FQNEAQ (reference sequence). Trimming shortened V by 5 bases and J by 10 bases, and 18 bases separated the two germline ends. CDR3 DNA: TGTGCCAGCAGCCCGATCGGGGACTCTGGCTCACCCCTCCACTTT. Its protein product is CASSPIGDSGSPLHF.

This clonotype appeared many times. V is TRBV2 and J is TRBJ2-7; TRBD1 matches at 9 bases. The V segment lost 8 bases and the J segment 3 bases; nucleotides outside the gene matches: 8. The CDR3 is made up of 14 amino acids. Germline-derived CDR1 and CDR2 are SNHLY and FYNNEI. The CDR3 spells CASEQGQGVYEQYF. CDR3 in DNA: TGTGCCAGCGAACAGGGACAGGGTGTCTACGAGCAGTACTTC.

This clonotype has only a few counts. Here the CDR3 reads CASNLSGIRNEQFF. The CDR3 DNA sequence: TGTGCCAGCAACCTATCGGGGATAAGGAATGAGCAGTTCTTC. This chain links TRBV12-3 or TRBV12-4 with TRBJ2-1; possible D gene TRBD2, 5 bases. CDR3 length: 14 residues. Trimming took off 7 bases at V and 7 bases at J, with 17 bases between the two ends.

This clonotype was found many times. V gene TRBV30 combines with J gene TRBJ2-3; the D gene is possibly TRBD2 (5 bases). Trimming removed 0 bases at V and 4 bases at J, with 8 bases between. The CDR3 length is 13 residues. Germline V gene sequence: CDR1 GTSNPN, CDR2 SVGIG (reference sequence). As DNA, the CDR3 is TGTGCCTGGAGTGTCGGGGTGGCAGATACGCAGTATTTT. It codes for CAWSVGVADTQYF.